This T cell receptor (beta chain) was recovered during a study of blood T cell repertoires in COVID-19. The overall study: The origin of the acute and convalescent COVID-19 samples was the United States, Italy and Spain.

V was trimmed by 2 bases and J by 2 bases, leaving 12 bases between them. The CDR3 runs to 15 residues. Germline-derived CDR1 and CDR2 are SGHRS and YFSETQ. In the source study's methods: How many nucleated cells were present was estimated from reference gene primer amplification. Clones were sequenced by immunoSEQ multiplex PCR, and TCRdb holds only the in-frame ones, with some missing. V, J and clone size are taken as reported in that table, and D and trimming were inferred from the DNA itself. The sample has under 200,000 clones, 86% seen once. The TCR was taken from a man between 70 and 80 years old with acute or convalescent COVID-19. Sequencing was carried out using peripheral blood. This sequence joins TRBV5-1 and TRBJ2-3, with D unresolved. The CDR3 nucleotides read TGCGCCAGCAGCTTTGACAACCCCATCACAGATACGCAGTATTTT. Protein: CASSFDNPITDTQYF.